The clone carrying this T cell receptor (beta chain) is a singleton in its sample. Its cognate antigen is unknown. Germline loops: CDR1 LNHDA, CDR2 SQIVND (reference sequence). This CDR3 has 14 residues. V dropped 10 bases and J dropped 4 bases, with 19 bases sitting between them. Vbeta (60) and Jbeta (13) primers were used in the PCR. As handled by the study authors: Approximately 72 million unique TCR beta chains, roughly 11 million of them shared, were counted by a later analysis. Libraries were prepared by immunoSEQ multiplex PCR; TCRdb keeps only in-frame clonotypes and omits some of them. V, J and clone size derive from that table, while D and trimming were established from the DNA sequence. This sample has 190,000 or so clones, with 80% found just once. These data are taken from a study of cytomegalovirus exposure and HLA in healthy donors. Looking at the study overall: Early released data comprised about 90 million unique TCRs from HLA-typed donors. The study, taken as a whole, reports: Among immune exposure information, only CMV serostatus was available.

The clonotype originates from a boy aged 5-17 years in good health and CMV-seronegative. Sequenced sample: PBMCs. The V call is TRBV19, the J call TRBJ1-2, with D perhaps matching TRBD1 (5 bases). CDR3 amino acids: CATSRVGRGYGYTF. For the CDR3, the DNA is TGTGCCACCAGCAGGGTGGGTAGGGGCTATGGCTACACCTTC.